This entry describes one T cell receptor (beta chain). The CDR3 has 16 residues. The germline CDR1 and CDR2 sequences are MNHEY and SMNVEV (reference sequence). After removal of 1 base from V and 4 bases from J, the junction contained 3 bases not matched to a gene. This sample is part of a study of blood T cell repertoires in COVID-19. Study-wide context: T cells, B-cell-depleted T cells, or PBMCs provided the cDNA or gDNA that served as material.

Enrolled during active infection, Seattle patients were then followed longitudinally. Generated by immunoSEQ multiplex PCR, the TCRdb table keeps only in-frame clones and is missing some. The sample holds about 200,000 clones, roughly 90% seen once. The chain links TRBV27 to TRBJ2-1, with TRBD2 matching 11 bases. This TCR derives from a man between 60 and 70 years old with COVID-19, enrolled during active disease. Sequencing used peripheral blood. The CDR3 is CASSLLSSGGYNEQFF. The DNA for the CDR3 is TGTGCCAGCAGTTTATTATCTAGCGGGGGGTACAATGAGCAGTTCTTC.